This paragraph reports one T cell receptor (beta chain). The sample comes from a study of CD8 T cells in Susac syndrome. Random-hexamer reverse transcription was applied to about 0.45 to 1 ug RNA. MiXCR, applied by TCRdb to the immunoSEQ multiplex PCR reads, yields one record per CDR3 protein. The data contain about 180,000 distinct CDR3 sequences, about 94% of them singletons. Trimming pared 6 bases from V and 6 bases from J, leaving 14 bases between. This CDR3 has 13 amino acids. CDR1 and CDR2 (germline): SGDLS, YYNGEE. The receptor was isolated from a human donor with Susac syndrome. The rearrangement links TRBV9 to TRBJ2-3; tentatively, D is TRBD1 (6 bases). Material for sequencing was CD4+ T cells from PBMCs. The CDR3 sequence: CASNQNRADTQYF. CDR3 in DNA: TGTGCCAGCAACCAAAACAGGGCGGATACGCAGTATTTT.